This T cell receptor (beta chain) is drawn from a study of blood T cells in healthy people across ages (dated by TCRdb to between 2014 and 2017). Study-level background: In model experiments, template switching captured roughly one uniquely barcoded TCR beta cDNA molecule for every two T cells. To track age-related changes in TCR beta repertoire diversity, the study relied on deep sequencing normalized with unique cDNA molecular identifiers. The donors were split into four age groups: young (average 16 years), middle-aged (around 40), aged (approximately 60) and long-lived (roughly 86). To avoid experimental bias, donors of different ages were spread randomly across the sequencing lanes. The study analyzed two additional independent replicas of 1 million unique cDNA reads from the same blood draw for two donors, one aged 18 to 29 and one aged 80 or older. The paper's findings and limits, for the study overall: Because the CMV infection status of the donors was unknown, age-related changes in expanded clonotypes may potentially have been confounded. The long-lived group showed more naive CD4+ T cells, fewer expanded clones and increased TCR diversity than the aged group, suggesting age selection. Conclusive comparison of naive and antigen-experienced compartments was prevented by the profiling of bulk unsorted PBMCs. Observed TCR beta diversity per million T cells fell roughly linearly with age, and a significant reduction was already apparent by age around 39. Estimates of total diversity based on one million sequenced T cells were regarded as lower bounds and as underestimates. Observed TCR beta diversity correlated strongly with the percentage of naive T cells measured by flow cytometry.

Library construction relied on 5' RACE. Instrument used: Illumina HiSeq 2500. A second PCR of about 7 to 12 cycles was run with a J-beta primer mix and a sample-barcoded 5' primer. Each TCR beta cDNA molecule received a unique molecular identifier from a template-switch 5' adaptor carrying 12 random nucleotides. At least 2.5 million CDR3-containing paired-end reads were obtained from each sample. The Mint cDNA synthesis kit, primed by a TRBC-specific oligonucleotide, was used to synthesize first-strand cDNA from all RNA. Following uracil-DNA glycosylase treatment, a first 18-cycle PCR with universal primers M1SS and BC2_uni_R was performed on all cDNA. Per the source publication's procedure: Each sample was normalized by randomly selecting 1 million high-quality reads, each carrying a distinct molecular identifier. Instead of being binned into consensus sequences, reads with shared molecular identifiers were discarded. MiTCR, run with a Q25 quality threshold and the strictest error-elimination algorithm, handled CDR3 identification, clonotype clustering and error correction. A nonparametric unseen species model using Euler transformation provided a lower-bound estimate of total TCR beta diversity. TCRdb took the public reads, trimmed them with fastp at Q25, ran MiXCR for clone calling and kept in-frame beta chains. Merged by CDR3 protein, the rows form single entries marked with the most common genes and DNA. The V and J calls follow TCRdb's processing rather than the paper's. The sample yields about 1.8 million distinct CDR3 sequences; 49% were counted once. Over 2% of the sample comes from the top ten.

V is pruned by 5 bases and J by 5 bases, leaving 5 bases of the junction without a gene match. From the cysteine up to the phenylalanine, the CDR3 has a length of 12 residues. Only CDR3 DNA remains: 36 bases, in frame from the first base. Based on the germline V gene (reference sequence), the CDR1 and CDR2 sequences are DFQATT and SNEGSKA. Donors were a few dozen systemically healthy Caucasian individuals from Russia aged 6 to 90 years. Each donor gave 8 to 10 milliliters of peripheral blood, drawn into EDTA-treated Vacutainer tubes. Ficoll-Paque density-gradient centrifugation was used to isolate PBMCs, with at least 7 million per sample. Total RNA, at least 6 micrograms per sample, was extracted from PBMCs with Trizol reagent. The percentages of naive CD45RAhigh/CD27high T cells were determined by flow cytometry on a PBMC aliquot from every donor. The table lists this clonotype with a few counts. The target of this receptor is not known. One base away there is no much larger clone; base qualities are not given.

The sequence was collected from a woman aged 40 to 49 in good health. The rearranged chain carries TRBV20-1 and TRBJ1-2, and 7 junctional nucleotides match TRBD1. The sequencing sample was made of blood. The DNA reads as follows: TGCAGTGCTCGCAGGGGGGCGTATGGCTACACCTTC. It is translated as CSARRGAYGYTF.